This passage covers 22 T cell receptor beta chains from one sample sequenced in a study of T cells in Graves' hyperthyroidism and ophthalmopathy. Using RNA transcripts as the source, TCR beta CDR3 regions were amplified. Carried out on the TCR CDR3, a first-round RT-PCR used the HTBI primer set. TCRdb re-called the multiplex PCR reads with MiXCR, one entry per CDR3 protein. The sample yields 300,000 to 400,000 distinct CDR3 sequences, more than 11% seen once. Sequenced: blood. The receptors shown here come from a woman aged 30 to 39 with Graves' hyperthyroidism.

In DNA, the CDR3 is TGCAGTGCTAGAGATGGACTAGCGGGAGCGGTGGAGCAGTACTTC. It translates to CSARDGLAGAVEQYF. J is TRBJ2-7 and V is TRBV20-1, with 13 bases that match TRBD2. The J segment lost 7 bases and the V segment lost 0 bases, leaving 6 bases of the junction unmatched. Germline loops: CDR1 DFQATT, CDR2 SNEGSKA (reference sequence). This CDR3 is built from 15 residues.

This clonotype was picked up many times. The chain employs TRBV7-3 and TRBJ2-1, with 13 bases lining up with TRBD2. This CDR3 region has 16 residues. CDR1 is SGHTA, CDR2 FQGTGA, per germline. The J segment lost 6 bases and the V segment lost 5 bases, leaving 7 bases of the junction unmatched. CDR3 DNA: TGTGCCAGCAGCCCCAGCGGACTAGCGGGAGCCAATGAGCAGTTCTTC. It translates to CASSPSGLAGANEQFF. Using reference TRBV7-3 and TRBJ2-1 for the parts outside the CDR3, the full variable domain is GAGVSQTPSNKVTEKGKYVELRCDPISGHTALYWYRQSLGQGPEFLIYFQGTGAADDSGLPNDRFFAVRPEGSVSTLKIQRTERGDSAVYLCASSPSGLAGANEQFFGPGTRLTVL.

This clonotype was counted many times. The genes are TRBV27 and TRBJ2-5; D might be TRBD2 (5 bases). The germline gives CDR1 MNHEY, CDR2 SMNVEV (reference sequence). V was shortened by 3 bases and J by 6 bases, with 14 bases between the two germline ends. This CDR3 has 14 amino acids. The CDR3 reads CASSLVAGQKTQYF. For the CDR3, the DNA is TGTGCCAGCAGTTTGGTGGCGGGCCAGAAGACCCAGTACTTC.

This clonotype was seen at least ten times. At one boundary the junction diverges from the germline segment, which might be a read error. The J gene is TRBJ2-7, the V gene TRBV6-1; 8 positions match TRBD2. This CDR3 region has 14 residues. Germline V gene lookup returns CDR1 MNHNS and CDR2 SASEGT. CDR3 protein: CASSYRTSSHEQYF. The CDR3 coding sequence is TGTGCCAGCAGTTATAGGACTAGCTCCCACGAGCAGTACTTC.

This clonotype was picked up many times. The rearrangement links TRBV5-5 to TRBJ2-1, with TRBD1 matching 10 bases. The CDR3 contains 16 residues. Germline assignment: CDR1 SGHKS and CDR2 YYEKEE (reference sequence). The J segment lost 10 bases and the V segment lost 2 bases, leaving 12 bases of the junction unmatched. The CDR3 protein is CASSFPTGTGVGEQFF. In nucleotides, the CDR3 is TGTGCCAGCAGCTTCCCAACCGGGACAGGGGTGGGGGAGCAGTTCTTC. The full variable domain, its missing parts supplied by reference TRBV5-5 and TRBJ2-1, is DAGVTQSPTHLIKTRGQQVTLRCSPISGHKSVSWYQQVLGQGPQFIFQYYEKEERGRGNFPDRFSARQFPNYSSELNVNALLLGDSALYLCASSFPTGTGVGEQFFGPGTRLTVL.

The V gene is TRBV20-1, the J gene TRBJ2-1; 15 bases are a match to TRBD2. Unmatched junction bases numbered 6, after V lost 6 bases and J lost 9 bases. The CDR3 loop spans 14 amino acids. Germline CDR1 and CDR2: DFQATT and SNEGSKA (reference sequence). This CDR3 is CSAGGLAGGGEQFF. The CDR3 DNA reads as TGCAGTGCCGGGGGACTAGCGGGAGGAGGTGAGCAGTTCTTC.

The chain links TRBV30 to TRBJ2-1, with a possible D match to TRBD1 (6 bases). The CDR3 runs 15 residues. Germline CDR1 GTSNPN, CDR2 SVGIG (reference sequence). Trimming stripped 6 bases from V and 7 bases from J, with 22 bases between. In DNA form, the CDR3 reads TGTGCCTGTCCCTTGAAACAGGGTACTGGGAATGAGCAGTTCTTC. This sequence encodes CACPLKQGTGNEQFF. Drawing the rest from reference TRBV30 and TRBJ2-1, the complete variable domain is SQTIHQWPATLVQPVGSPLSLECTVEGTSNPNLYWYRQAAGRGLQLLFYSVGIGQISSEVPQNLSASRPQDRQFILSSKKLLLSDSGFYLCACPLKQGTGNEQFFGPGTRLTVL.

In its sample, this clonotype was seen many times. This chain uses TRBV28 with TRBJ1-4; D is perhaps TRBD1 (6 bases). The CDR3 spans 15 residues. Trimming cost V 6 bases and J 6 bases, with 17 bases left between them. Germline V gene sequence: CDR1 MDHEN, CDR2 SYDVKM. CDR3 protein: CASSSHGGRDEKLFF. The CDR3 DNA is TGTGCCAGCAGCTCTCATGGGGGCCGCGATGAAAAACTGTTTTTT. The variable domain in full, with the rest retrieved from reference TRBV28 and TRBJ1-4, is DVKVTQSSRYLVKRTGEKVFLECVQDMDHENMFWYRQDPGLGLRLIYFSYDVKMKEKGDIPEGYSVSREKKERFSLILESASTNQTSMYLCASSSHGGRDEKLFFGSGTQLSVL.

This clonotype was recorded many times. The CDR3 sequence is CSAEIAGGPTSEQFF. In nucleotides, the CDR3 is TGCAGTGCTGAAATAGCGGGAGGGCCTACATCCGAGCAGTTCTTC. The chain is built from TRBV20-1 and TRBJ2-1, with 11 nucleotides matching TRBD2. The CDR3 consists of 15 residues. CDR1 is DFQATT, CDR2 SNEGSKA, per germline (reference sequence). Trimming cost V 5 bases and J 10 bases; bases outside gene matches: 13.

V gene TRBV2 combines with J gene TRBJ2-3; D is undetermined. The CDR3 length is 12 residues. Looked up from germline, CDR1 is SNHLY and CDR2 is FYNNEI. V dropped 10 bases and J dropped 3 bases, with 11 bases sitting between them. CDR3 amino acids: CATEYGTDTQYF. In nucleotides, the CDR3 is TGTGCCACCGAGTATGGGACAGATACGCAGTATTTT.

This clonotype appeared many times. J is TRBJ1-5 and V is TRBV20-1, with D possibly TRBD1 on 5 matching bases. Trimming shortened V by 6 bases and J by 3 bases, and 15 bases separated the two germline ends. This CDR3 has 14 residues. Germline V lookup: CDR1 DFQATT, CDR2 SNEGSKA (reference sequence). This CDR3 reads CSARAGGANQPQHF. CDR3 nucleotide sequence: TGCAGTGCCAGGGCGGGCGGAGCCAATCAGCCCCAGCATTTT.

CDR3 amino acids: CASSVLTSSGANVLTF. The CDR3 DNA follows: TGTGCCAGCAGTGTGCTTACAAGCTCTGGGGCCAACGTCCTGACTTTC. The J gene is TRBJ2-6, the V gene TRBV27; D is uncertain. CDR1 MNHEY and CDR2 SMNVEV come from the germline V gene (reference sequence). This CDR3 comprises 16 residues. V was trimmed by 5 bases and J by 0 bases, leaving 11 bases between them.

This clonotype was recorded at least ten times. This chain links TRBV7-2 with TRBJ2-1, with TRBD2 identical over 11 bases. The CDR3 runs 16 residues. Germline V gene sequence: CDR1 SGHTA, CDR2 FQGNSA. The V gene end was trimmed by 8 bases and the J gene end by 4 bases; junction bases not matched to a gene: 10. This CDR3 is CASGTRTSGLYNEQFF. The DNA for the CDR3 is TGTGCCAGCGGCACTCGGACTAGCGGGCTATACAATGAGCAGTTCTTC.

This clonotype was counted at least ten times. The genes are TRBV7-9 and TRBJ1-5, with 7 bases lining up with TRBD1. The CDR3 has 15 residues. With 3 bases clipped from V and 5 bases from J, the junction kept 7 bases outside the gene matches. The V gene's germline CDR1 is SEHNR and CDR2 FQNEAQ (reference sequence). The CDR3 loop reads CASSFSGTAYQPQHF. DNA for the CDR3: TGTGCCAGCAGCTTTTCGGGGACAGCATATCAGCCCCAGCATTTT.

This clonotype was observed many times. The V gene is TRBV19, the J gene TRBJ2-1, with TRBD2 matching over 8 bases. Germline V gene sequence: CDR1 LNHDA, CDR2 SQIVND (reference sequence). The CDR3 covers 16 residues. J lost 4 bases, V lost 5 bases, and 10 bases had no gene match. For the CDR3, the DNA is TGTGCCAGTAGTGTAAAACTAGCGGTAGGGTACAATGAGCAGTTCTTC. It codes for CASSVKLAVGYNEQFF.

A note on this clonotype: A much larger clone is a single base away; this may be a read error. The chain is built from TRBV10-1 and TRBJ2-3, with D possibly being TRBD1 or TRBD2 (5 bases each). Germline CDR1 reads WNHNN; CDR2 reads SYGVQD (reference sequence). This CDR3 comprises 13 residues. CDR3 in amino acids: CASGEGTGDTQYF. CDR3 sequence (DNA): TGCGCCAGCGGTGAAGGGACCGGGGATACGCAGTATTTT.

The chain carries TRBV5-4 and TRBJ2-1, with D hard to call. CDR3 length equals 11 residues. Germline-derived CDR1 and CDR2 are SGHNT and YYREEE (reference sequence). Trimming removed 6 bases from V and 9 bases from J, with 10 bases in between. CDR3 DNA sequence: TGTGCCAGCACCGAAGACACTGAGCAGTTCTTC. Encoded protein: CASTEDTEQFF.

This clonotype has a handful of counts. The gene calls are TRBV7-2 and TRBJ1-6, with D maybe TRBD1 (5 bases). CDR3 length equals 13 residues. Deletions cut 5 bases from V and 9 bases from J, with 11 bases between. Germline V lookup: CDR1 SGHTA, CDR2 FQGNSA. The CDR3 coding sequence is TGTGCCAGCAGCCCCGGGACGTCTTCACCCCTCCACTTT. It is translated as CASSPGTSSPLHF.

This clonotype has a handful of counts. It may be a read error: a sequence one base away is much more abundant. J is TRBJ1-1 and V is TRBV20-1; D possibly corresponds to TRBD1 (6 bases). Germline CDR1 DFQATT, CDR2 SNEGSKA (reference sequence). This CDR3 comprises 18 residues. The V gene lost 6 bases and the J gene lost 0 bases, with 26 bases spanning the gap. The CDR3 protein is CSAPRWGGRTGMNTEAFF. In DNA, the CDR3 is TGCAGTGCACCGCGGTGGGGGGGTCGTACAGGGATGAACACTGAAGCTTTCTTT.

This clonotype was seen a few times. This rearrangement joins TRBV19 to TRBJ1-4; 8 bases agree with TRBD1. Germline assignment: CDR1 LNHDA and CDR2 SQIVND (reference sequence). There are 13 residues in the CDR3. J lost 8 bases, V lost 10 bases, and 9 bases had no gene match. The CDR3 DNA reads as TGTGCCACCCGACAGGGGAATACCGAAAAACTGTTTTTT. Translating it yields CATRQGNTEKLFF. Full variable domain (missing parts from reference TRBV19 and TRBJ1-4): DGGITQSPKYLFRKEGQNVTLSCEQNLNHDAMYWYRQDPGQGLRLIYYSQIVNDFQKGDIAEGYSVSREKKESFPLTVTSAQKNPTAFYLCATRQGNTEKLFFGSGTQLSVL.

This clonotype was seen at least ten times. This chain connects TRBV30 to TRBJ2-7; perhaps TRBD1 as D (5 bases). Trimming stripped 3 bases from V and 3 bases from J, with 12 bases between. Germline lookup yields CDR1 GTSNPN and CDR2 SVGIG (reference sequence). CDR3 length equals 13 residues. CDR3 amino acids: CAWRSGWDYEQYF. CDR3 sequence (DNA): TGTGCCTGGAGATCAGGGTGGGACTACGAGCAGTACTTC.

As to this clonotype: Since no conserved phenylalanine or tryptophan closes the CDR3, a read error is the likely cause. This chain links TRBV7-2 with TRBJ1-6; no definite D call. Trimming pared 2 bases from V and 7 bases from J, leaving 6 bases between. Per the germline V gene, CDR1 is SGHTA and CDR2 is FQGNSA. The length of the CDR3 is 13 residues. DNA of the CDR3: TGTGCCAGCAGCTTAAATTTGAATTCACCCCTCCACCTT. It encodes CASSLNLNSPLHL.